In its sample, the clone carrying this TCR beta chain was seen many times. Its antigen is undetermined. Quantitative barcoded 5'-RACE was used to prepare TCR beta libraries. In TCRdb, the 5' RACE reads were re-called with MiXCR into one record per CDR3 protein. Of approximately 300,000 distinct CDR3 sequences in the sample, about 19% were seen once. These data are taken from a study of CD8 T cells in ankylosing spondylitis. Notes on the study in general: Among TCR beta sequences, a motif of under 10 highly homologous variants appeared characteristic of ankylosing spondylitis blood. The authors found the disease-linked clones to be CD8+ and relatively rare in peripheral blood. Certain motif variants had earlier appeared in reactive arthritis synovial fluid and blood.

V was pared by 4 bases and J by 7 bases, with 5 bases of the junction left unmatched. CDR1 and CDR2 from the germline V gene are LGHDT and YNNKEL (reference sequence). CDR3 length equals 16 residues. The sequence was collected from a male donor with ankylosing spondylitis or in good health (not recorded which). The chain carries TRBV3-1 and TRBJ2-1; 15 bases agree with TRBD2. Material: blood, either unsorted or a sorted T cell fraction (not recorded which). This CDR3 is CASSLSGTSGRNEQFF. Here the CDR3 DNA reads TGTGCCAGCAGCCTATCCGGGACTAGCGGGAGGAATGAGCAGTTCTTC.